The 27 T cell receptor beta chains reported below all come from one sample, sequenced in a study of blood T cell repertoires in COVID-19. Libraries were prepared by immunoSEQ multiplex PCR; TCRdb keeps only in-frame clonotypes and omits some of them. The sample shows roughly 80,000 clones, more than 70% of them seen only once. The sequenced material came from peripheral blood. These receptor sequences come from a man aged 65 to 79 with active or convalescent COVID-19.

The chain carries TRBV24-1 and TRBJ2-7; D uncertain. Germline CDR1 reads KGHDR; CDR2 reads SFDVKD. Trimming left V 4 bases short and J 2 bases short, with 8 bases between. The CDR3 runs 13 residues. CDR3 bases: TGTGCCACCAGTGAGGGCAGAACCTACGAGCAGTACTTC. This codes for CATSEGRTYEQYF.

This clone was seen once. CDR3 loop: CATSDLQGNQPQHF. The CDR3 DNA sequence: TGTGCCACCAGTGATTTGCAGGGAAACCAGCCCCAGCATTTT. The chain links TRBV24-1 to TRBJ1-5; D perhaps matches TRBD1 (5 bases). CDR1 and CDR2 from the germline V gene are KGHDR and SFDVKD. The CDR3 covers 14 residues. Trimming took off 0 bases at V and 7 bases at J, with 9 bases between the two ends.

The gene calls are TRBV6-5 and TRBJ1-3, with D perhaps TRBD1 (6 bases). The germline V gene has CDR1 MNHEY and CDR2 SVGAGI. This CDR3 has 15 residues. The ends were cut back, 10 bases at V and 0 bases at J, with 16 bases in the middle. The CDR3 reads CATQAYRDSGNTIYF. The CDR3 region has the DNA TGTGCCACGCAAGCTTACAGGGACTCTGGAAACACCATATATTTT.

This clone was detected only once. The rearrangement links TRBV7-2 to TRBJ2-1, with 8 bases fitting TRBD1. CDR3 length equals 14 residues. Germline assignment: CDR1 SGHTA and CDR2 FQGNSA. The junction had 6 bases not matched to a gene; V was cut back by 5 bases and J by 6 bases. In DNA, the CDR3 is TGTGCCAGCAGCACCCGGACAGGGAGCAATGAGCAGTTCTTC. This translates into CASSTRTGSNEQFF.

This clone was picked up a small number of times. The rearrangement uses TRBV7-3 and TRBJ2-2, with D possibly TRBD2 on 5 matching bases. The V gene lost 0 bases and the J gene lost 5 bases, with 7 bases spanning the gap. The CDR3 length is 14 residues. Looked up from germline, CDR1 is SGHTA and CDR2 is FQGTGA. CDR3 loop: CASSLTPGTGELFF. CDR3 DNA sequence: TGTGCCAGCAGCTTAACGCCGGGAACCGGGGAGCTGTTTTTT.

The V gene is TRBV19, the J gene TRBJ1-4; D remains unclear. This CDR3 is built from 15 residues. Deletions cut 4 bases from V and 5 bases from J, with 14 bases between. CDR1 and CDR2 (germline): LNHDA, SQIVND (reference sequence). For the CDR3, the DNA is TGTGCCAGTAGTACCCTCTATAGCGGGAATGAAAAACTGTTTTTT. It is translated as CASSTLYSGNEKLFF.

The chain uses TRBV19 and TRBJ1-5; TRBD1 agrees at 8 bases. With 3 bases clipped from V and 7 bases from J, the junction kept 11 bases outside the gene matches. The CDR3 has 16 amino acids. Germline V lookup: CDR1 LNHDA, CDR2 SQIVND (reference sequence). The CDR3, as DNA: TGTGCCAGTAGTATTCTCCGGGACAGGCTTAGGCAGCCCCAGCATTTT. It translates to CASSILRDRLRQPQHF.

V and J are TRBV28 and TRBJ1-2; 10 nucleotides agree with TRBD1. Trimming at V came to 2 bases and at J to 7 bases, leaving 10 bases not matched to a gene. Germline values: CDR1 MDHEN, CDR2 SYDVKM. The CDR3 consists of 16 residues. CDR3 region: CASSLGFPGQGPGYTF. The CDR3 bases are TGTGCCAGCAGTTTAGGTTTTCCGGGACAGGGGCCTGGCTACACCTTC.

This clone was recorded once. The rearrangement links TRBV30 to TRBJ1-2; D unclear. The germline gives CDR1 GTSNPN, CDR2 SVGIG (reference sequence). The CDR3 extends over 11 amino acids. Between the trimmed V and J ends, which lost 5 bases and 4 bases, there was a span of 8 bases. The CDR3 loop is CAWSLGYGYTF. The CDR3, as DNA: TGTGCCTGGTCTCTCGGCTATGGCTACACCTTC.

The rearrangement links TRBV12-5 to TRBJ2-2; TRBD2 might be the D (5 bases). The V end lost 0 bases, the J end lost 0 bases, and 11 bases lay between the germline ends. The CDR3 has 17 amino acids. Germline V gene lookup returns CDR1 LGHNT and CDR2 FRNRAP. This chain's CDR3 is CASGLVLGVANTGELFF. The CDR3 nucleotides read TGTGCTAGTGGTTTGGTACTCGGGGTCGCGAACACCGGGGAGCTGTTTTTT.

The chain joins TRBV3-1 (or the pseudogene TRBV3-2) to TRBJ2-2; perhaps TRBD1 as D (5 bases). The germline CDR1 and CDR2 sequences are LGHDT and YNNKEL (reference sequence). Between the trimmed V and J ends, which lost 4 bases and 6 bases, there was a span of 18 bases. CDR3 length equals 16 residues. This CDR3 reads CASSPPTSGLAGELFF. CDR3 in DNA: TGTGCCAGCAGCCCGCCTACGTCAGGGTTGGCCGGGGAGCTGTTTTTT.

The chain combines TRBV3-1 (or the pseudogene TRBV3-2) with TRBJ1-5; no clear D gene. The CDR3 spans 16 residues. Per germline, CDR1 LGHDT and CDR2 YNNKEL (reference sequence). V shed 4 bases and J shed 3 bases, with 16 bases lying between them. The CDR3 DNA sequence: TGTGCCAGCAGCCCCTCAGTGGCCCCTTTCAATCAGCCCCAGCATTTT. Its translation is CASSPSVAPFNQPQHF.

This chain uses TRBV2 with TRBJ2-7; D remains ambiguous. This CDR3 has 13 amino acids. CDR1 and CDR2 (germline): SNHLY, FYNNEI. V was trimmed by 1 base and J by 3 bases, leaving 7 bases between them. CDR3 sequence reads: CASSEVQDYEQYF. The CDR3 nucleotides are TGTGCCAGCAGTGAAGTTCAGGACTACGAGCAGTACTTC.

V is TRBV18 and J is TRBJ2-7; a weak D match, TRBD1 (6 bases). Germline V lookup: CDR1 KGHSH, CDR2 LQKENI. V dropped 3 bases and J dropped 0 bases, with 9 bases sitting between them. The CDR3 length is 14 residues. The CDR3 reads CASSPQGTSYEQYF. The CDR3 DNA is TGTGCCAGCTCACCGCAGGGGACCTCCTACGAGCAGTACTTC.

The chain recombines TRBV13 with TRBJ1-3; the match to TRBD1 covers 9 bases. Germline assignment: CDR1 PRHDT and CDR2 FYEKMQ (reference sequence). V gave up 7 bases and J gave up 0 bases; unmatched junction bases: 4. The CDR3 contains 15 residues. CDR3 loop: CASKQGAFSGNTIYF. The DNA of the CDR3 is TGTGCCAGCAAACAGGGGGCCTTCTCTGGAAACACCATATATTTT.

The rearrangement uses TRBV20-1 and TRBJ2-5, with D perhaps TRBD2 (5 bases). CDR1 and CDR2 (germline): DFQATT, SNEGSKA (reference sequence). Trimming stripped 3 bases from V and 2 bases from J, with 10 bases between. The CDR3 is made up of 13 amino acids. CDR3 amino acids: CSASLGGQETQYF. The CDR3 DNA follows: TGCAGTGCTAGTCTCGGAGGACAAGAGACCCAGTACTTC.

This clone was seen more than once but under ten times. The CDR3 DNA reads as TGTGCCATCAAAGGCGGGAAGGGAAACACTGAAGCTTTCTTT. Amino acid sequence: CAIKGGKGNTEAFF. The chain recombines TRBV10-3 with TRBJ1-1; no reliable D call. The CDR3 covers 14 residues. Germline values: CDR1 ENHRY, CDR2 SYGVKD. Trimming pared 7 bases from V and 2 bases from J, leaving 14 bases between.

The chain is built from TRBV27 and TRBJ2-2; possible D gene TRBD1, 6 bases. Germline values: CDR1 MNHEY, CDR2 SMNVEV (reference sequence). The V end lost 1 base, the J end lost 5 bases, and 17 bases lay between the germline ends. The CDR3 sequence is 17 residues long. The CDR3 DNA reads TGTGCCAGCAGTTTATACAGGACAGTGGGTTATACCGGGGAGCTGTTTTTT. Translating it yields CASSLYRTVGYTGELFF.

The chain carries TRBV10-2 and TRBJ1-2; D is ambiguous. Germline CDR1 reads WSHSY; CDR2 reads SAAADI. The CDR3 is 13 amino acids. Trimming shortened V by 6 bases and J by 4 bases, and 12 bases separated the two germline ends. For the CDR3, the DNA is TGCGCCAGCAGCAACTCAGGAGGCTATGGCTACACCTTC. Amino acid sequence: CASSNSGGYGYTF.

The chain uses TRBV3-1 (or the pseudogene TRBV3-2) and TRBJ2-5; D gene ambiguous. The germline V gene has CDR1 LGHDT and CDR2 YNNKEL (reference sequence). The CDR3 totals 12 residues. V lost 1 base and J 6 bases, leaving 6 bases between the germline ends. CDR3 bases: TGTGCCAGCAGCCAAGGAGAGAAGACCCAGTACTTC. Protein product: CASSQGEKTQYF.

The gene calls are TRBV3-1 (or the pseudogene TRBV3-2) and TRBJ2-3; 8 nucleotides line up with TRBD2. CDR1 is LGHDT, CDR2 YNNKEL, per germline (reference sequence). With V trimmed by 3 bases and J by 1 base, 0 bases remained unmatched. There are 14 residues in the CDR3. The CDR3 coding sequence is TGTGCCAGCAGCCATAGCGGGGGCACAGATACGCAGTATTTT. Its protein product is CASSHSGGTDTQYF.

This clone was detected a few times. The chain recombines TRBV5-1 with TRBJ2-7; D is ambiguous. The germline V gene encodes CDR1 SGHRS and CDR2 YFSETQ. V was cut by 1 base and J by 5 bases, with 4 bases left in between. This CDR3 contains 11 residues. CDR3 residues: CASSLPNEQYF. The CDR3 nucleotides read TGCGCCAGCAGCTTGCCCAACGAGCAGTACTTC. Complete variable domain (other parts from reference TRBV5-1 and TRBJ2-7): KAGVTQTPRYLIKTRGQQVTLSCSPISGHRSVSWYQQTPGQGLQFLFEYFSETQRNKGNFPGRFSGRQFSNSRSEMNVSTLELGDSALYLCASSLPNEQYFGPGTRLTVT.

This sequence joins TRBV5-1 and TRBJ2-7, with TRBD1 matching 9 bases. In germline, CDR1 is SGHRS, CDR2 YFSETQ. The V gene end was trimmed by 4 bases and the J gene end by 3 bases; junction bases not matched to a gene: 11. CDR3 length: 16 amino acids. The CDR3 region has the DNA TGCGCCAGCAGCGGAAACCCCCGGGACAGGGACTACGAGCAGTACTTC. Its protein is CASSGNPRDRDYEQYF.

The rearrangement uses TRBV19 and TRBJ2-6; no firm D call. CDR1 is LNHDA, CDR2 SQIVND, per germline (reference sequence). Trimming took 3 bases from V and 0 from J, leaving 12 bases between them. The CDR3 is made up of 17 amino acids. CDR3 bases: TGTGCCAGTAGTATGGCCCAGGATCCCTCTGGGGCCAACGTCCTGACTTTC. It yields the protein CASSMAQDPSGANVLTF.

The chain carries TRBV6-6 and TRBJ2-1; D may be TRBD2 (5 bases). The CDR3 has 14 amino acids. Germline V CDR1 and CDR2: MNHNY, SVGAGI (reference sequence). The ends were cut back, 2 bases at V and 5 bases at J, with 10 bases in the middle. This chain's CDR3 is CASSYRGMDNEQFF. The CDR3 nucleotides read TGTGCCAGCAGTTACCGGGGAATGGACAATGAGCAGTTCTTC.

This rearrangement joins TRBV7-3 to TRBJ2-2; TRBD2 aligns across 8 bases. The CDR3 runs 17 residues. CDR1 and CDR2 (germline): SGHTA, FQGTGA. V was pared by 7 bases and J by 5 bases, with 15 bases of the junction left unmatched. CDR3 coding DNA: TGTGCCAGCATGAAAGTCGGGAGGGGAGAGGGAACCGGGGAGCTGTTTTTT. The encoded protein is CASMKVGRGEGTGELFF.

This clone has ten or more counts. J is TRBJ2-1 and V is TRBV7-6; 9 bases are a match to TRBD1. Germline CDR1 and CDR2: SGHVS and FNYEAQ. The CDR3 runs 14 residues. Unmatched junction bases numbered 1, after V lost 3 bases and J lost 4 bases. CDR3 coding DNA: TGTGCCAGCAGCTTTGGACAGGGGTACAATGAGCAGTTCTTC. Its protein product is CASSFGQGYNEQFF.